The 5 T cell receptor beta chains in this list originate from one sample, sequenced in a study of blood T cell repertoires in COVID-19. The repertoire was sequenced with immunoSEQ multiplex PCR; TCRdb's copy has only in-frame clones and lacks some. The sample contains about 160,000 clones, about 90% of which appear only once. Sequenced input: peripheral blood. The receptors derive from a man aged 55-75 years with acute or convalescent COVID-19.

The chain recombines TRBV12-1 with TRBJ2-2; the table's D call TRBD2 went unverified against the DNA. TRBV12-1 is a pseudogene segment. This CDR3 region has 17 residues. CDR3 coding DNA: TGTGCCAGCAGCTTGCTAGCGGGGGAGCAAAACACCGGGGAGCTGTTTTTT. Its protein is CASSLLAGEQNTGELFF.

The V and J genes are TRBV12-2 and TRBJ1-3; the table's D call, TRBD1, was not checked against the DNA. TRBV12-2 is reported as a pseudogene. There are 20 residues in the CDR3. CDR3 nucleotide sequence: TGTGCAAGTCGCTTAGCGCACCTCTCAGGGGGGCAGAGCTCTGGAAACACCATATATTTT. Translation: CASRLAHLSGGQSSGNTIYF.

This chain links TRBV5-1 with TRBJ1-1; D may be TRBD1 (5 bases). The CDR3 is 13 amino acids. Germline assignment: CDR1 SGHRS and CDR2 YFSETQ. Trimming stripped 2 bases from V and 8 bases from J, with 13 bases between. The CDR3 coding sequence is TGCGCCAGCAGCTTCGGCAGGGCCAAGGAAGCTTTCTTT. It yields the protein CASSFGRAKEAFF.

This chain connects TRBV4-1 to TRBJ1-5; D is ambiguous. Trimming took off 0 bases at V and 5 bases at J, with 11 bases between the two ends. The CDR3 runs 15 residues. Looked up from germline, CDR1 is MGHRA and CDR2 is YSYEKL. This chain's CDR3 is CASSQDEDTYQPQHF. In DNA form, the CDR3 reads TGCGCCAGCAGCCAAGATGAAGACACGTATCAGCCCCAGCATTTT.

Turning to this clone: The junction does not match germline at one end; this may be a read error. This rearrangement joins TRBV2 to TRBJ1-6; TRBD1 matches at 10 bases. Germline CDR1 reads SNHLY; CDR2 reads FYNNEI. The CDR3 is made up of 14 amino acids. CDR3 DNA: TGTGCCAGCAGTGAGGGACAGGGGAATTCACCCCCCCACTTT. It codes for CASSEGQGNSPPHF.